This T cell receptor (beta chain) was profiled in a study of blood T cell repertoires in COVID-19. As for the study in general: COVID-19 samples from acute and convalescent phases originated in the United States, Italy and Spain. The cDNA or gDNA used as material had been derived from T cells, B-cell-depleted T cells, or PBMCs.

The CDR3 consists of 14 residues. Germline V CDR1 and CDR2: LNHDA, SQIVND (reference sequence). The junction had 3 bases not matched to a gene; V was cut back by 6 bases and J by 2 bases. Original processing notes: Nucleated cell number was recorded as an estimate derived from reference gene primer amplification. This table comes from immunoSEQ multiplex PCR, and its TCRdb copy is limited to in-frame clones, with some not included. V and J calls and clone size come straight from that table; D and trimming were deduced from the DNA. The repertoire holds 20,000 or so clones, with approximately 81% as singletons.

This sequence originates from a man aged 35 to 55 with acute or convalescent COVID-19. Sequenced material: peripheral blood. This chain connects TRBV19 to TRBJ1-2; 10 bases agree with TRBD1. The chain's CDR3 is CASSRDRGNYGYTF. CDR3 sequence (DNA): TGTGCCAGTAGCCGGGACAGGGGAAACTATGGCTACACCTTC.